The 24 T cell receptor beta chains given below trace back to one sample, sequenced in a study of OX40 agonist ivuxolimab in advanced cancers. Generated by immunoSEQ multiplex PCR, the TCRdb table keeps only in-frame clones and is missing some. The table includes approximately 57,000 clones, over 70% detected once. Sequences were derived from CD4+ or CD8+ T cells sorted from blood, sampled in a trial of the OX40 agonist ivuxolimab. These receptors all stem from an adult with an advanced solid tumor such as melanoma, head and neck, liver or kidney cancer.

This rearrangement joins TRBV10-3 to TRBJ2-4; TRBD1 agrees at 8 bases. V shed 0 bases and J 1 base; nucleotides not matched to a gene: 11. Germline assignment: CDR1 ENHRY and CDR2 SYGVKD. The CDR3 spans 19 residues. CDR3 sequence reads: CAISESDRGSPTAKNIQYF. For the CDR3, the DNA is TGTGCCATCAGTGAGTCCGACAGGGGCTCACCTACGGCCAAAAACATTCAGTACTTC.

The chain links TRBV19 to TRBJ2-6, with TRBD1 as a possible D gene (6 bases). The germline CDR1 and CDR2 sequences are LNHDA and SQIVND (reference sequence). This CDR3 comprises 16 residues. Trimming left V 2 bases short and J 4 bases short, with 12 bases between. DNA of the CDR3: TGTGCCAGTAGTATACTGCAGGGGTCCGGGGCCAACGTCCTGACTTTC. This gives the protein CASSILQGSGANVLTF.

The V gene is TRBV11-2, the J gene TRBJ2-7; no definite D call. The CDR3 has 14 residues. CDR1 is SGHAT, CDR2 FQNNGV, per germline. V dropped 1 base and J dropped 3 bases, with 10 bases sitting between them. CDR3 region: CASSLGRTYYEQYF. The CDR3 DNA reads TGTGCCAGCAGCTTAGGCAGAACATACTACGAGCAGTACTTC.

In DNA, the CDR3 is TGTGCCAGCGAGGGAACCCGCTATGGCTACACCTTC. It codes for CASEGTRYGYTF. This chain uses TRBV28 with TRBJ1-2; no clear D gene. V was cut by 8 bases and J by 4 bases, with 11 bases left in between. This CDR3 comprises 12 residues. The V gene's germline CDR1 is MDHEN and CDR2 SYDVKM.

The chain carries TRBV4-2 and TRBJ2-7; D might be TRBD1 or TRBD2, each matching 6 bases. CDR1 and CDR2 (germline): LGHNA, YNFKEQ. V was clipped by 1 base and J by 4 bases, with 20 bases between them. The length of the CDR3 is 17 residues. This chain's CDR3 is CASSQAVPGAKGYEQYF. Written as DNA, the CDR3 is TGTGCCAGCAGCCAAGCTGTGCCGGGGGCGAAAGGGTACGAGCAGTACTTC.

The J gene is TRBJ1-3, the V gene TRBV28; 8 bases are shared with TRBD1. The CDR3 is made up of 14 amino acids. Losses at the gene ends were 5 bases for V and 7 bases for J; bases not matched to a gene: 7. Germline V CDR1 and CDR2: MDHEN, SYDVKM. The CDR3 bases are TGTGCCAGCAGTGACAGGGGTGTACGGAACACCATATATTTT. It specifies CASSDRGVRNTIYF. Based on the CDR3 plus reference TRBV28 and TRBJ1-3, the full variable domain is DVKVTQSSRYLVKRTGEKVFLECVQDMDHENMFWYRQDPGLGLRLIYFSYDVKMKEKGDIPEGYSVSREKKERFSLILESASTNQTSMYLCASSDRGVRNTIYFGEGSWLTVV.

The rearrangement links TRBV7-9 to TRBJ2-2, with a weak D call TRBD1 (6 bases). Trimming left V 2 bases short and J 11 bases short, with 12 bases between. CDR1 SEHNR and CDR2 FQNEAQ come from the germline V gene (reference sequence). There are 13 residues in the CDR3. The CDR3, as DNA: TGTGCCAGCAGCTTACCCAACAGGGCTGAGCTGTTTTTT. Amino acids: CASSLPNRAELFF.

This CDR3 reads CASIGVQGTEAFF. The CDR3 bases are TGTGCCAGTATTGGCGTACAGGGGACTGAAGCTTTCTTT. This chain uses TRBV19 with TRBJ1-1; 7 bases line up with TRBD1. The V gene's germline CDR1 is LNHDA and CDR2 SQIVND (reference sequence). This CDR3 region has 13 residues. The junction had 7 bases not matched to a gene; V was cut back by 7 bases and J by 5 bases. Combining the CDR3 with reference TRBV19 and TRBJ1-1 gives the whole variable domain DGGITQSPKYLFRKEGQNVTLSCEQNLNHDAMYWYRQDPGQGLRLIYYSQIVNDFQKGDIAEGYSVSREKKESFPLTVTSAQKNPTAFYLCASIGVQGTEAFFGQGTRLTVV.

This sequence joins TRBV5-6 and TRBJ1-5; D is possibly TRBD1 (6 bases). The V and J ends lost 5 bases and 9 bases respectively, with 18 bases between them. Germline CDR1 reads SGHDT; CDR2 reads YYEEEE. The CDR3 totals 14 residues. CDR3 DNA sequence: TGTGCCAGCAGTTCCGGGACATCTTTAGGGCCCCAGCATTTT. This codes for CASSSGTSLGPQHF.

The V call is TRBV5-1, the J call TRBJ2-5; 7 bases agree with TRBD1. Germline-derived CDR1 and CDR2 are SGHRS and YFSETQ. This CDR3 region has 15 residues. The V and J ends lost 0 bases and 5 bases, in that order; junction bases with no gene match: 7. The chain's CDR3 is CASSLAPGGRETQYF. CDR3 nucleotide sequence: TGCGCCAGCAGCTTGGCGCCAGGGGGACGGGAGACCCAGTACTTC.

The V gene is TRBV11-2, the J gene TRBJ2-1; TRBD2 aligns across 11 bases. CDR3 length: 15 residues. The germline CDR1 and CDR2 sequences are SGHAT and FQNNGV. V shed 7 bases and J 3 bases; nucleotides not matched to a gene: 5. This CDR3 reads CASNKLAGDYNEQFF. For the CDR3, the DNA is TGTGCCAGCAACAAACTAGCGGGAGACTACAATGAGCAGTTCTTC.

This chain uses TRBV13 with TRBJ1-3; D gene uncertain. V lost 2 bases to trimming and J lost 4 bases, with 9 bases between them. CDR1 and CDR2 (germline): PRHDT, FYEKMQ (reference sequence). The CDR3 spans 14 residues. In nucleotides, the CDR3 is TGTGCCAGCAGCTTATACCCCTCCGGAAACACCATATATTTT. Translating gives CASSLYPSGNTIYF.

V gene TRBV30 combines with J gene TRBJ2-7; a possible D gene is TRBD2 (5 bases). The CDR3 is 13 amino acids. CDR1 and CDR2 (germline): GTSNPN, SVGIG (reference sequence). V lost 4 bases, J lost 4 bases, and 14 bases lay in between. The CDR3 loop reads CAWKGLSPYEQYF. Written as DNA, the CDR3 is TGTGCCTGGAAAGGACTCTCACCATACGAGCAGTACTTC. Based on the CDR3 plus reference TRBV30 and TRBJ2-7, the full variable domain is SQTIHQWPATLVQPVGSPLSLECTVEGTSNPNLYWYRQAAGRGLQLLFYSVGIGQISSEVPQNLSASRPQDRQFILSSKKLLLSDSGFYLCAWKGLSPYEQYFGPGTRLTVT.

The genes are TRBV15 and TRBJ1-2; D is ambiguous. The germline gives CDR1 LNHNV, CDR2 YYDKDF (reference sequence). The ends were cut back, 0 bases at V and 6 bases at J, with 5 bases in the middle. The CDR3 is 12 amino acids. CDR3 DNA sequence: TGTGCCACCAGCAGAGAAAGGGATGGCTACACCTTC. Translating gives CATSRERDGYTF.

This clone has only one observation. The chain recombines TRBV6-5 with TRBJ2-1; D is perhaps TRBD2 (6 bases). The CDR3 spans 16 residues. V was pared by 0 bases and J by 0 bases, with 9 bases between. Per germline, CDR1 MNHEY and CDR2 SVGAGI. Written as DNA, the CDR3 is TGTGCCAGCAGTTACTCCGCGGGAAACTCCTACAATGAGCAGTTCTTC. Amino acid sequence: CASSYSAGNSYNEQFF.

The chain joins TRBV29-1 to TRBJ2-1; possible D gene TRBD1, 5 bases. This CDR3 spans 15 amino acids. Germline values: CDR1 SQVTM, CDR2 ANQGSEA. V was pared by 2 bases and J by 0 bases, with 11 bases between. DNA for the CDR3: TGCAGCGTTGAAAGGGGTCAAAGCTCCTACAATGAGCAGTTCTTC. Encoded protein: CSVERGQSSYNEQFF.

The V call is TRBV19, the J call TRBJ2-7; 8 bases map to TRBD2. CDR3 length equals 14 residues. Germline V gene lookup returns CDR1 LNHDA and CDR2 SQIVND (reference sequence). V trimming: 5 bases; J trimming: 3 bases; junction bases outside the gene matches: 6. The CDR3 nucleotides read TGTGCCAGTAGTCCCGAGCGGGAGCACTACGAGCAGTACTTC. Translated: CASSPEREHYEQYF.

The rearrangement joins TRBV7-8 to TRBJ1-2; no reliable D call. This CDR3 has 12 amino acids. Between the trimmed V and J ends, which lost 3 bases and 6 bases, there was a span of 8 bases. Germline-derived CDR1 and CDR2 are SGHVS and FQNEAQ. This chain's CDR3 is CASSFYGNGYTF. Written as DNA, the CDR3 is TGTGCCAGCAGCTTTTATGGAAATGGCTACACCTTC.

The table lists this clone with a few counts. The sample carries other DNA sequences with the same CDR3. V and J are TRBV6-1 and TRBJ2-7; TRBD1 or TRBD2 may be the D gene (5 bases each). CDR3 length equals 13 residues. The V end was cut by 3 bases, the J end by 3 bases, with 9 bases between. Germline values: CDR1 MNHNS, CDR2 SASEGT. The CDR3 protein is CASSDGTLYEQYF. CDR3 nucleotide sequence: TGTGCCAGCAGTGATGGGACCCTCTACGAGCAGTACTTC.

The chain joins TRBV28 to TRBJ1-5, with D tentatively TRBD1 (5 bases). The CDR3 length is 14 residues. The germline gives CDR1 MDHEN, CDR2 SYDVKM. The V and J ends lost 4 bases and 7 bases respectively, with 14 bases between them. The CDR3 nucleotides are TGTGCCAGCAGTTCAGGGCAGGGAGGACAGCCCCAGCATTTT. It is translated as CASSSGQGGQPQHF. Full variable domain (rest looked up from reference TRBV28 and TRBJ1-5): DVKVTQSSRYLVKRTGEKVFLECVQDMDHENMFWYRQDPGLGLRLIYFSYDVKMKEKGDIPEGYSVSREKKERFSLILESASTNQTSMYLCASSSGQGGQPQHFGDGTRLSIL.

The genes are TRBV4-1 and TRBJ2-3, with D tentatively TRBD2 (5 bases). The CDR3 is made up of 14 amino acids. Trimming stripped 5 bases from V and 1 base from J, with 10 bases between. Germline V CDR1 and CDR2: MGHRA, YSYEKL. The CDR3 region is CASSARRGTDTQYF. The CDR3 coding sequence is TGCGCCAGCAGCGCGCGGCGGGGCACAGATACGCAGTATTTT.

The chain joins TRBV5-1 to TRBJ1-2, with 8 nucleotides matching TRBD1. Per germline, CDR1 SGHRS and CDR2 YFSETQ. The CDR3 consists of 15 residues. J gave up 9 bases and V 4 bases, and 14 bases lay outside the gene matches. CDR3 bases: TGCGCCAGCAGCCCCACAGGGGGTCGAAATTATCGCTACACCTTC. Translation: CASSPTGGRNYRYTF. The full variable domain, with the rest looked up from reference TRBV5-1 and TRBJ1-2, is KAGVTQTPRYLIKTRGQQVTLSCSPISGHRSVSWYQQTPGQGLQFLFEYFSETQRNKGNFPGRFSGRQFSNSRSEMNVSTLELGDSALYLCASSPTGGRNYRYTFGSGTRLTVV.

This chain connects TRBV28 to TRBJ1-2; D not resolved. With 3 bases removed from V and 4 bases from J, the gap between germline ends came to 6 bases. There are 12 residues in the CDR3. From germline, CDR1 is MDHEN and CDR2 SYDVKM. The CDR3: CASSLDGYGYTF. The CDR3 DNA follows: TGTGCCAGCAGTTTGGACGGCTATGGCTACACCTTC.

The chain links TRBV18 to TRBJ2-7, with D uncertain. CDR3 length: 12 residues. Per germline, CDR1 KGHSH and CDR2 LQKENI. V dropped 2 bases and J dropped 4 bases, with 6 bases sitting between them. CDR3 sequence (DNA): TGTGCCAGCTCACCAGGGCTTTACGAGCAGTACTTC. It specifies CASSPGLYEQYF.